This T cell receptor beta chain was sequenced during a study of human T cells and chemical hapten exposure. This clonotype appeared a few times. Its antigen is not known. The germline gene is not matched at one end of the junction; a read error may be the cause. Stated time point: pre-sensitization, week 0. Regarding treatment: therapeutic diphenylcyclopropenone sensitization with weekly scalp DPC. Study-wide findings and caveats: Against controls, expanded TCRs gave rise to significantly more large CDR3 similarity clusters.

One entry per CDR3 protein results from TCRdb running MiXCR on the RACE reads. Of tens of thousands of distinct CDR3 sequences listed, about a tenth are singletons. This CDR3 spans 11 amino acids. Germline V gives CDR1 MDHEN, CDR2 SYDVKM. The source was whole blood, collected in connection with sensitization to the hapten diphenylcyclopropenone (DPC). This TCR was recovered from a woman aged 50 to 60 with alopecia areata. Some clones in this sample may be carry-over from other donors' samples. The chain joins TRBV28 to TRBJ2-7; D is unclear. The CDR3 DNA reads TGTGCCAGCACCAGTTCAAGAACAGTAAACTTC. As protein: CASTSSRTVNF.